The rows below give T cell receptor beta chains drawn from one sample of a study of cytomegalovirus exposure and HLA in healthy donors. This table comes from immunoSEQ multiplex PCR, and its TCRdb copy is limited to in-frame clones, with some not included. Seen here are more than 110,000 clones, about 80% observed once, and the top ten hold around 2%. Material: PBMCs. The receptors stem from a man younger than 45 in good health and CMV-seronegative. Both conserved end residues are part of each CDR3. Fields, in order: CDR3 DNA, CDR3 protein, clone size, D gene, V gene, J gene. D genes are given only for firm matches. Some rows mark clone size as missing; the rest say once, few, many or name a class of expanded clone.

TGTGCCAGTAGCCGGGTAGACTCTGGAAACACCATATATTTT	CASSRVDSGNTIYF	-	-	TRBV19	TRBJ1-3
TGTGCCAGCAGCCGGGGAGTGCGCTCTGGAAACACCATATATTTT	CASSRGVRSGNTIYF	-	-	TRBV7-2	TRBJ1-3
TGTGCCAGCAGCCGTACAGGGGTCAATCAGCCCCAGCATTTT	CASSRTGVNQPQHF	-	TRBD1	TRBV27	TRBJ1-5
TGTGCCAGCAGTGTCTACACCGGGGAGCTGTTTTTT	CASSVYTGELFF	few	-	TRBV6-1	TRBJ2-2
TGTGCCAGCAACCGGCGGGGGGGTGGAAACACCATATATTTT	CASNRRGGGNTIYF	few	-	TRBV5-6	TRBJ1-3
TGTGCCATCAGTCGGGACAGCGACAATGAGCAGTTCTTC	CAISRDSDNEQFF	-	TRBD1	TRBV10-3	TRBJ2-1
TGTGCCACCAGCAGCGATGGGACTCCTAGGGGAAGGACTAATGAAAAACTGTTTTTT	CATSSDGTPRGRTNEKLFF	-	-	TRBV15	TRBJ1-4
TGTGCCAGCGTCCCGTGGGGGGGGAGCAATGAGCAGTTCTTC	CASVPWGGSNEQFF	-	TRBD2	TRBV5-8	TRBJ2-1
TGCGCCAGCAGCCGCCTGACAGGGGAGGGTGAGCAGTTCTTC	CASSRLTGEGEQFF	-	-	TRBV4-1	TRBJ2-1
TGTGCCAGCTCAACCGGTCGGAACACTGAAGCTTTCTTT	CASSTGRNTEAFF	-	-	TRBV18	TRBJ1-1
TGTGCCAGCAGCCCACAGGGGGCAGGTGGCACTGAAGCTTTCTTT	CASSPQGAGGTEAFF	-	TRBD1	TRBV7-9	TRBJ1-1
TGCGCCAGCAACGGACAGGGGTCACATTACACAGATACGCAGTATTTT	CASNGQGSHYTDTQYF	-	TRBD1	TRBV5-1	TRBJ2-3
TGTGCCAGCAGTCAGACTAGCAGTAAGAAGTACGAGCAGTACTTC	CASSQTSSKKYEQYF	-	TRBD2	TRBV2	TRBJ2-7
TGTGCCAGCAGCTTGGAGGGAGGGAATGGCTACCCCTTC	CASSLEGGNGYPF	once	-	TRBV5-5	TRBJ1-2
TGTGCCAGCCGATACCAGTCCTACGAGCAGTACTTC	CASRYQSYEQYF	-	-	TRBV28	TRBJ2-7
TGTGCCAGTAGTATGAACAGGAGGAACACCGGGGAGCTGTTTTTT	CASSMNRRNTGELFF	-	-	TRBV19	TRBJ2-2
TGTGCCAGCAGCTTCGATACCTGGGGGACTAGCGGGAGCACAGATACGCAGTATTTT	CASSFDTWGTSGSTDTQYF	-	TRBD2	TRBV11-2	TRBJ2-3
TGCGCCAGCAGCCACAGGGGGACCCAAGAGACCCAGTACTTC	CASSHRGTQETQYF	once	TRBD1	TRBV5-1	TRBJ2-5
TGTGCCAGCAGTGGGACAGGGGTGTTTTGGCAGTTCTTC	CASSGTGVFWQFF	-	TRBD1	TRBV2	TRBJ2-1
TGTGCCAGCTCACCCGCGACAGGGGGGAACACTGAAGCTTTCTTT	CASSPATGGNTEAFF	-	TRBD1	TRBV18	TRBJ1-1
TGTGCCAGCACTAACAGGGGTGCTGGGGCCAACGTCCTGACTTTC	CASTNRGAGANVLTF	-	TRBD1	TRBV2	TRBJ2-6
TGCGCCAGCAGCTTGGGCAGGAACACTGAAGCTTTCTTT	CASSLGRNTEAFF	few	-	TRBV5-1	TRBJ1-1
TGTGCCACCAGCATTCAGGGGACGGCCTACAATGAGCAGTTCTTC	CATSIQGTAYNEQFF	-	-	TRBV15	TRBJ2-1
TGTGCCAGCAGCCCCGGGACAGGGGAAGCAGATACGCAGTATTTT	CASSPGTGEADTQYF	-	TRBD1	TRBV7-9	TRBJ2-3
TGTGCCAGCAGCCACCGGGACAGTCTCTGGGATACGCAGTATTTT	CASSHRDSLWDTQYF	-	TRBD1	TRBV14	TRBJ2-3
TGTGCCAGCTCACCGGGACAGGGAAGCTCCTACGAGCAGTACTTC	CASSPGQGSSYEQYF	-	TRBD1	TRBV18	TRBJ2-7
TGTGCCAGCAGTGAACTCTCAGGGACCCAGTACTTC	CASSELSGTQYF	-	-	TRBV6-1	TRBJ2-5
TGTGCCAGCAGCGCATACAGATCGGGGTTCCAAGAGACCCAGTACTTC	CASSAYRSGFQETQYF	-	-	TRBV7-8	TRBJ2-5
TGTGCCAGCCGGTCTAGCGGGAGCAACGAGCAGTACTTC	CASRSSGSNEQYF	-	TRBD2	TRBV7-2	TRBJ2-7
TGTGCCAGTAGACAACAGGGCTCGCTATCCTACAATGAGCAGTTCTTC	CASRQQGSLSYNEQFF	-	-	TRBV19	TRBJ2-1
TGCGCCAGCAGTCTCACGGGGGGGAACACTGAAGCTTTCTTT	CASSLTGGNTEAFF	few	-	TRBV5-1	TRBJ1-1
TGTGCCAGCAGCTTACTAGCGGGGGGGACCGCTACGCAGTATTTT	CASSLLAGGTATQYF	-	TRBD2	TRBV7-2	TRBJ2-3
TGTGCCAGCAGCTTGTGGACAGTAGGGCGGGAAAAACTGTTTTTT	CASSLWTVGREKLFF	-	-	TRBV5-6	TRBJ1-4
TGTGCCAGTAGTATCGAAGACAGTTGGGGTGAGCAGTTCTTC	CASSIEDSWGEQFF	-	-	TRBV19	TRBJ2-1
TGTGCCAGCAGAGCCAACGGGAACTATGGCTACACCTTC	CASRANGNYGYTF	-	-	TRBV2	TRBJ1-2
TGTGCCAGAAGCTGCGAGGAGCTAATTTTCTACAATGAGCAGTTCTTC	CARSCEELIFYNEQFF	-	-	TRBV5-3	TRBJ2-1
TGTGCCACCAGAAGACAGGGGATGCGGGAGCAGTACTTC	CATRRQGMREQYF	-	TRBD1	TRBV15	TRBJ2-7
TGCGCCAGCAGTGGGGACTATTACAATGAGCAGTTCTTC	CASSGDYYNEQFF	-	TRBD2	TRBV5-1	TRBJ2-1
TGTGCCAGCAGTGAAGGGGGCGGAAGGGGTATTTGGGCCGGGGAGCTGTTTTTT	CASSEGGGRGIWAGELFF	-	-	TRBV6-1	TRBJ2-2
TGCGCCAGCAGCTCCCAAGGAGGAACAAAGCAGTACTTC	CASSSQGGTKQYF	-	-	TRBV5-1	TRBJ2-7
TGTGCCAGTAGTTTAACCTCACGGCGGGGTAGGCAGCCCCAGCATTTT	CASSLTSRRGRQPQHF	-	-	TRBV19	TRBJ1-5
TGTGCCAGCAGCCGAACCGGGACAGGGACAGGCGAGCAGTACTTC	CASSRTGTGTGEQYF	-	TRBD1	TRBV27	TRBJ2-7
TGCGCCAGCAGCCCTAGACAGGGAAACAATGAGCAGTTCTTC	CASSPRQGNNEQFF	once	TRBD1	TRBV5-1	TRBJ2-1
TGCGCCAGCAGCTTGGCCGGGGGGGATACAGATACGCAGTATTTT	CASSLAGGDTDTQYF	-	TRBD2	TRBV5-1	TRBJ2-3
TGTGCCAGCAGTGAAAGACAGGACATCTATGGCTACACCTTC	CASSERQDIYGYTF	-	-	TRBV6-1	TRBJ1-2
TGTGCCAGCAGTTCAGGGGTAGCGGGGGGGGACCGCGAGCAGTACTTC	CASSSGVAGGDREQYF	-	TRBD2	TRBV27	TRBJ2-7
TGTGCCAGCTCACTTGGACAGGGGGCGACTCGGAATGAAAAACTGTTTTTT	CASSLGQGATRNEKLFF	few	TRBD1	TRBV18	TRBJ1-4
TGTGCCAGCAGCCCCGGGGACAGGATCAGCAATCAGCCCCAGCATTTT	CASSPGDRISNQPQHF	once	TRBD1	TRBV7-2	TRBJ1-5
TGCGCCAGCAGTGACCCTGCCTCAAGGGGAGGAGACGAGCAGTACTTC	CASSDPASRGGDEQYF	-	-	TRBV10-2	TRBJ2-7
TGTGCCAGCAACAACCGGGTTTTAAACACTGAAGCTTTCTTT	CASNNRVLNTEAFF	-	-	TRBV2	TRBJ1-1
TGCAGCGTTGCTTGGCTAGCCAGTGAGACCCAGTACTTC	CSVAWLASETQYF	-	-	TRBV29-1	TRBJ2-5
TGTGCCAGCAGCGAAGCGGGGGGGACAGATACGCAGTATTTT	CASSEAGGTDTQYF	-	TRBD2	TRBV5-4	TRBJ2-3
TGTGCCAGCAGTCCCCATAAGACTAGCGGGCTGGATGAGCAGTTCTTC	CASSPHKTSGLDEQFF	-	TRBD2	TRBV6-6	TRBJ2-1